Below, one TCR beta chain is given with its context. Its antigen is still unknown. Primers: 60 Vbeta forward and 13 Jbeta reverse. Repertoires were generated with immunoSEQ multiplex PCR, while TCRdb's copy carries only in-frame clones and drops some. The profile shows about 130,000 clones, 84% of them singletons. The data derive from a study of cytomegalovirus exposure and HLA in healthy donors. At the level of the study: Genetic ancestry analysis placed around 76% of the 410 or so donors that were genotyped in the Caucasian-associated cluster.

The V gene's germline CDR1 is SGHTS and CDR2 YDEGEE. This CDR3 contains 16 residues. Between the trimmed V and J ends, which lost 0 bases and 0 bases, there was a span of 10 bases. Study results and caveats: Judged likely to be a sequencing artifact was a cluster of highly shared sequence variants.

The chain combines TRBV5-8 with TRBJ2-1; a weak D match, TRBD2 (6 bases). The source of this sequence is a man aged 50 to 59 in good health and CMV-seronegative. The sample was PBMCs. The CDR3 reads CASSLGLGGSYNEQFF. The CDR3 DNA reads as TGTGCCAGCAGCTTGGGGCTGGGGGGCTCCTACAATGAGCAGTTCTTC. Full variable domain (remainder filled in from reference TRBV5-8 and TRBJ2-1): EAGVTQSPTHLIKTRGQQATLRCSPISGHTSVYWYQQALGLGLQFLLWYDEGEERNRGNFPPRFSGRQFPNYSSELNVNALELEDSALYLCASSLGLGGSYNEQFFGPGTRLTVL.